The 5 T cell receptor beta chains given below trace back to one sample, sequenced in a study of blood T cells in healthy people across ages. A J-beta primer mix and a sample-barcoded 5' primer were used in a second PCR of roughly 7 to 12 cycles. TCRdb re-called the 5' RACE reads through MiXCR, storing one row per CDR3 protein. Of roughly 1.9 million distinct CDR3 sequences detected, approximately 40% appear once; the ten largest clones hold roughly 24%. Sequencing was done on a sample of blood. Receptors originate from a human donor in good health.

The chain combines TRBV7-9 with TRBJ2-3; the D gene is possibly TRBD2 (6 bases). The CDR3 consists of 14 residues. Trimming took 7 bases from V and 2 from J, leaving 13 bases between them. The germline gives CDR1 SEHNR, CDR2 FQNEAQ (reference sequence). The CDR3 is CASTPPGDTDTQYF. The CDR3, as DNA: TGTGCCAGCACTCCACCGGGGGACACAGATACGCAGTATTTT.

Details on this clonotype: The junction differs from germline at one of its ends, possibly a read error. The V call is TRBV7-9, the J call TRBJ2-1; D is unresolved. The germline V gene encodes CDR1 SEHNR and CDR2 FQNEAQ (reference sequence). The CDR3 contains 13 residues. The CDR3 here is CACSLSSYNEQFF. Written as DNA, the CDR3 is TGTGCCTGCAGCCTGTCATCCTACAATGAGCAGTTCTTC.

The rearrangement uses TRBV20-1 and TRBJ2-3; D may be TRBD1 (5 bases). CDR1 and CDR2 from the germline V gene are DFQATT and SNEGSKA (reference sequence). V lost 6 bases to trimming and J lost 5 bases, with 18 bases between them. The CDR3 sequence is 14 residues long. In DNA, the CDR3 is TGCAGTGCGCTAAGCAGGGCCGGTCAAGATACGCAGTATTTT. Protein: CSALSRAGQDTQYF.

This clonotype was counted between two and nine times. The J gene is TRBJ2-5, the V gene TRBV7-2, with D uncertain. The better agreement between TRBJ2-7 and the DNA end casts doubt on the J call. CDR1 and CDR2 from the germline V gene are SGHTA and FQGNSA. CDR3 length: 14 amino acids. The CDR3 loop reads CASSLGVSFIEQYF. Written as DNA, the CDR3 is TGTGCCAGCAGCTTAGGGGTTTCCTTCATCGAGCAGTACTTC.

The CDR3 reads CAISATEGEAFF. Here the CDR3 DNA reads TGTGCCATCAGTGCTACAGAAGGTGAAGCTTTCTTT. J is TRBJ1-1 and V is TRBV10-3; D remains unclear. Per the germline V gene, CDR1 is ENHRY and CDR2 is SYGVKD. V dropped 4 bases and J dropped 7 bases, with 10 bases sitting between them. The CDR3 length is 12 residues.